The 23 T cell receptor beta chains reported below all come from one sample, sequenced in a study of T cell responses to AZD1222 COVID-19 vaccine (dated by TCRdb to about 2021). Per the publication, the time point label means: about 28 days (+/-7) after the second vaccine dose. Library preparation used the immunoSEQ multiplex PCR assay. The immuneACCESS repertoire file appears here via TCRdb, limited to in-frame rearrangements. These files lack a portion of the clones; in checked studies, under half of the deficit traces to unresolved V genes, and the cause of the others is not known. The sample has about 120,000 clones on record, about 85% of them singletons. Approximately 2.5% of the sample is taken by the ten largest. Sequenced material: peripheral blood, taken 28 days after the second AZD1222 dose. The receptor set was obtained from an adult who received the AZD1222 COVID-19 vaccine.

This clone has only one observation. The V and J genes are TRBV7-2 and TRBJ1-1; D possibly corresponds to TRBD1 (6 bases). The germline V and J ends were trimmed by 0 bases and 0 bases, with 11 bases remaining between them. Looked up from germline, CDR1 is SGHTA and CDR2 is FQGNSA. This CDR3 contains 16 residues. The CDR3 here is CASSLARTALNTEAFF. The CDR3 DNA is TGTGCCAGCAGCTTAGCGCGGACAGCCCTGAACACTGAAGCTTTCTTT.

J is TRBJ1-6 and V is TRBV27; no reliable D call. The CDR3 is 12 amino acids. V was trimmed by 4 bases and J by 4 bases, leaving 2 bases between them. Germline CDR1 is MNHEY and CDR2 is SMNVEV (reference sequence). CDR3 residues: CASSWYNSPLHF. The CDR3 region has the DNA TGTGCCAGCAGTTGGTATAATTCACCCCTCCACTTT.

The chain employs TRBV4-1 and TRBJ1-2; weak D call: TRBD1 (5 bases). Germline V gene lookup returns CDR1 MGHRA and CDR2 YSYEKL. Trimming stripped 6 bases from V and 1 base from J, with 15 bases between. This CDR3 contains 15 residues. CDR3 sequence reads: CASRSYRDGNYGYTF. CDR3 coding DNA: TGCGCCAGCAGATCCTACCGGGACGGTAACTATGGCTACACCTTC.

In the case of this clone: The sample carries other DNA sequences with the same CDR3. The chain joins TRBV5-1 to TRBJ2-1, with TRBD1 identical over 8 bases. The V gene end was trimmed by 4 bases and the J gene end by 0 bases; junction bases not matched to a gene: 3. The CDR3 has 15 residues. Germline loops: CDR1 SGHRS, CDR2 YFSETQ. In nucleotides, the CDR3 is TGCGCCAGCAGCCCTGGACAGGGCTCCTACAATGAGCAGTTCTTC. It translates to CASSPGQGSYNEQFF.

The CDR3 nucleotides are TGCGCCAGCAGCCTGGGACTGCAAGAGACCCAGTACTTC. Translating it yields CASSLGLQETQYF. The chain joins TRBV5-1 to TRBJ2-5; maybe TRBD2 (6 bases). Per the germline V gene, CDR1 is SGHRS and CDR2 is YFSETQ. The CDR3 covers 13 residues. Trimming took off 4 bases at V and 2 bases at J, with 9 bases between the two ends.

This clone was seen a few times. The V and J genes are TRBV24-1 and TRBJ2-1; weak D call: TRBD1 (5 bases). Germline V CDR1 and CDR2: KGHDR, SFDVKD. The CDR3 loop spans 12 amino acids. Trimming removed 6 bases from V and 6 bases from J, with 8 bases in between. CDR3 sequence reads: CATSFQGNEQFF. The CDR3 DNA sequence: TGTGCCACCAGTTTCCAGGGCAATGAGCAGTTCTTC.

This chain links TRBV3-1 (or the pseudogene TRBV3-2) with TRBJ1-5; no clear D gene. CDR3 length: 14 amino acids. V dropped 1 base and J dropped 0 bases, with 4 bases sitting between them. Germline loops: CDR1 LGHDT, CDR2 YNNKEL (reference sequence). CDR3 nucleotide sequence: TGTGCCAGCAGCCAAGTGTCTAGCAATCAGCCCCAGCATTTT. This translates into CASSQVSSNQPQHF.

This chain joins TRBV6-2 or TRBV6-3 and TRBJ1-1; TRBD1 aligns across 7 bases. This CDR3 is built from 15 residues. V gave up 6 bases and J gave up 4 bases; unmatched junction bases: 11. The germline V gene has CDR1 MNHEY and CDR2 SVGEGT. CDR3 in amino acids: CASSHLGGSGTEAFF. The DNA for the CDR3 is TGTGCCAGCAGCCACTTAGGGGGCTCGGGCACTGAAGCTTTCTTT.

This chain uses TRBV4-3 with TRBJ1-2, with D unresolved. CDR3 size: 16 residues. V was cut by 0 bases and J by 8 bases, with 19 bases left in between. CDR1 is LGHNA, CDR2 YSLEER, per germline. The CDR3 loop is CASSQDFRTPAAGYTF. As DNA, the CDR3 is TGCGCCAGCAGCCAAGATTTTCGGACCCCGGCCGCGGGCTACACCTTC.

V usage is TRBV7-3 and J usage is TRBJ2-2; D perhaps matches TRBD1 (7 bases). Trimming removed 6 bases from V and 4 bases from J, with 12 bases in between. Germline-derived CDR1 and CDR2 are SGHTA and FQGTGA. This CDR3 is 14 amino acids long. CDR3 residues: CASSIQGGTGELFF. DNA of the CDR3: TGTGCCAGCAGTATCCAGGGGGGCACCGGGGAGCTGTTTTTT.

The chain links TRBV6-4 to TRBJ2-1, with a weak D call TRBD2 (5 bases). The length of the CDR3 is 13 residues. V lost 1 base and J 7 bases, leaving 8 bases between the germline ends. The germline gives CDR1 MRHNA, CDR2 SNTAGT. CDR3 loop: CASSDYQRNEQFF. The CDR3, as DNA: TGTGCCAGCAGTGACTACCAGCGGAATGAGCAGTTCTTC.

The chain recombines TRBV28 with TRBJ2-1; 10 bases are a match to TRBD2. Germline V CDR1 and CDR2: MDHEN, SYDVKM. Losses at the gene ends were 10 bases for V and 0 bases for J; bases not matched to a gene: 3. The CDR3 runs to 14 residues. The CDR3 loop is CATLAGGSYNEQFF. As DNA, the CDR3 is TGTGCCACCTTAGCGGGGGGCTCCTACAATGAGCAGTTCTTC.

The J gene is TRBJ2-5, the V gene TRBV3-1 (or the pseudogene TRBV3-2); 8 bases align to TRBD2. The CDR3 consists of 16 residues. Germline assignment: CDR1 LGHDT and CDR2 YNNKEL (reference sequence). J was trimmed by 5 bases and V by 0 bases; bases with no gene match: 8. This CDR3 reads CASSQDSGAGSETQYF. DNA for the CDR3: TGTGCCAGCAGCCAAGATAGCGGGGCCGGGTCGGAGACCCAGTACTTC.

The rearrangement uses TRBV19 and TRBJ1-2; 9 bases agree with TRBD1. This CDR3 has 15 residues. V was pared by 7 bases and J by 8 bases, with 14 bases of the junction left unmatched. Germline assignment: CDR1 LNHDA and CDR2 SQIVND (reference sequence). The CDR3 sequence is CASKGQGASGIGYTF. The CDR3 coding sequence is TGTGCCAGTAAGGGACAGGGCGCCTCGGGGATCGGCTACACCTTC.

This clone was counted a single time. The J gene is TRBJ1-2, the V gene TRBV7-9; D remains unclear. There are 15 residues in the CDR3. V lost 1 base and J 4 bases, leaving 13 bases between the germline ends. CDR1 and CDR2 (germline): SEHNR, FQNEAQ (reference sequence). CDR3 amino acids: CASSLGLEGGYGYTF. The CDR3 DNA sequence: TGTGCCAGCAGCTTAGGGCTGGAGGGCGGCTATGGCTACACCTTC.

This clone was counted between two and nine times. This chain links TRBV18 with TRBJ2-1; TRBD1 agrees at 9 bases. In germline, CDR1 is KGHSH, CDR2 LQKENI. Trimming cost V 5 bases and J 8 bases; bases outside gene matches: 10. The CDR3 is made up of 15 amino acids. CDR3 nucleotides: TGTGCCAGCTCATCCGGGACAGGGTTTTTCGATGAGCAGTTCTTC. This gives the protein CASSSGTGFFDEQFF.

Notes on this clone: Sequence at one end of the junction differs from germline and may be a read error. Here the CDR3 DNA reads TGTGCCAGTAGTCAGCAATCGGACAGGGCTGGCCGACACTTC. Translation: CASSQQSDRAGRHF. This chain links TRBV19 with TRBJ2-7, with TRBD1 matching over 8 bases. This CDR3 contains 14 residues. The germline gives CDR1 LNHDA, CDR2 SQIVND (reference sequence).

This sequence joins TRBV19 and TRBJ1-2, with TRBD1 matching over 8 bases. Germline CDR1 reads LNHDA; CDR2 reads SQIVND (reference sequence). The CDR3 spans 14 residues. The ends lost 3 bases at V and 8 bases at J; junction bases unmatched: 8. CDR3 sequence (DNA): TGTGCCAGTAGTATTGACAGGGGCCCGTTGGGCTACACCTTC. This codes for CASSIDRGPLGYTF.

The V and J genes are TRBV4-3 and TRBJ1-2; D gene ambiguous. Germline CDR1 LGHNA, CDR2 YSLEER. The CDR3 totals 14 residues. The V gene lost 0 bases and the J gene lost 4 bases, with 9 bases spanning the gap. The DNA of the CDR3 is TGCGCCAGCAGCCAAGATCCGGGTCCCTATGGCTACACCTTC. It specifies CASSQDPGPYGYTF.

The chain employs TRBV4-3 and TRBJ2-1; 8 nucleotides agree with TRBD2. V dropped 0 bases and J dropped 4; count of bases not matched to a gene: 8. The CDR3 runs to 17 residues. Per the germline V gene, CDR1 is LGHNA and CDR2 is YSLEER. As DNA, the CDR3 is TGCGCCAGCAGCCAAGATCTAGGCAGCGGGGGATACAATGAGCAGTTCTTC. Its translation is CASSQDLGSGGYNEQFF.

This clone has only a few counts. CDR3 sequence (DNA): TGTGCCATCAGTGAGGCCGGGACAGGCGCCTACGAGCAGTACTTC. Protein sequence: CAISEAGTGAYEQYF. The V and J genes are TRBV10-3 and TRBJ2-7; 8 bases are shared with TRBD1. The V segment lost 2 bases and the J segment 2 bases; nucleotides outside the gene matches: 5. The CDR3 runs to 15 residues. Germline loops: CDR1 ENHRY, CDR2 SYGVKD.

The chain carries TRBV7-3 and TRBJ2-3, with 7 bases lining up with TRBD2. The junction had 4 bases not matched to a gene; V was cut back by 2 bases and J by 2 bases. CDR3 length equals 15 residues. Germline values: CDR1 SGHTA, CDR2 FQGTGA. CDR3 sequence (DNA): TGTGCCAGCAGCTTATTCGGGACTACCACAGATACGCAGTATTTT. Its protein product is CASSLFGTTTDTQYF.

The chain has TRBV6-2 or TRBV6-3 and TRBJ1-2; D remains unclear. This CDR3 is 13 amino acids long. Germline CDR1 MNHEY, CDR2 SVGEGT. The germline V and J ends were trimmed by 1 base and 8 bases, with 11 bases remaining between them. CDR3 bases: TGTGCCAGCAGTTACTGGCAGTCAGAGGGCTACACCTTC. It is translated as CASSYWQSEGYTF.